What follows is one T cell receptor beta chain and its context. The same CDR3 can be traced to other DNA sequences in this sample. The data stem from a study of blood T cell repertoires in COVID-19. V dropped 2 bases and J dropped 0 bases, with 4 bases sitting between them. Per the germline V gene, CDR1 is LGHDT and CDR2 is YNNKEL (reference sequence). This CDR3 is 13 amino acids long. Here immunoSEQ multiplex PCR was the method, and the copy in TCRdb shows in-frame clones only, minus some. This sample has some 530,000 clones, with approximately 85% found just once. The sequence was obtained from a human donor in a cohort sampled during active COVID-19. Sequenced material: peripheral blood. The V gene is TRBV3-1 (or the pseudogene TRBV3-2), the J gene TRBJ1-1; no definite D call. CDR3 in amino acids: CASSQTVNTEAFF. DNA of the CDR3: TGTGCCAGCAGCCAAACGGTGAACACTGAAGCTTTCTTT.